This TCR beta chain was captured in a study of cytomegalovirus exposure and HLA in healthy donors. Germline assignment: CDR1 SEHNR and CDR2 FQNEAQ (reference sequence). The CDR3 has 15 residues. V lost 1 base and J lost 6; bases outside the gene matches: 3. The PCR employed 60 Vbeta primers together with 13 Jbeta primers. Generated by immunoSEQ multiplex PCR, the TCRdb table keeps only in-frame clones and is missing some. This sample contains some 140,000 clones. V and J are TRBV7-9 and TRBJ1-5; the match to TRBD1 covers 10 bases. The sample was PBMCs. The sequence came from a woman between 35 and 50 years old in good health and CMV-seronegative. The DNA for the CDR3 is TGTGCCAGCAGCTTAGGGACAGGGGGAGGTCAGCCCCAGCATTTT. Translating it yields CASSLGTGGGQPQHF.